This T cell receptor beta chain was obtained from a study of blood T cell repertoires in COVID-19. Study-wide context: Donors in the United States, Italy and Spain gave samples during acute or convalescent COVID-19.

Per the original data handling: How many nucleated cells were present was estimated from reference gene primer amplification. The method was immunoSEQ multiplex PCR; TCRdb's version includes in-frame clones alone and lacks a portion of them. The V and J calls and clone size are taken from that table; D and trimming were inferred from the DNA. The data show roughly 410,000 clones, around 87% seen once. Unmatched junction bases numbered 3, after V lost 6 bases and J lost 0 bases. The CDR3 covers 14 residues. In germline, CDR1 is LNHDA, CDR2 SQIVND (reference sequence). This sequence originates from an older woman with COVID-19, enrolled during active disease. V gene TRBV19 combines with J gene TRBJ1-1; 8 nucleotides match TRBD1. Input material: peripheral blood. In nucleotides, the CDR3 is TGTGCCAGTAGGACAGGGGAATTGAACACTGAAGCTTTCTTT. Translating it yields CASRTGELNTEAFF.